The T cell receptor beta chain described here comes from a study of cytomegalovirus exposure and HLA in healthy donors. Vbeta (60) and Jbeta (13) primers were used in the PCR. This table comes from immunoSEQ multiplex PCR, and its TCRdb copy is limited to in-frame clones, with some not included. Here the sample spans approximately 190,000 clones, roughly 80% being singletons. A word on this clone: Antigen unknown.

V shed 5 bases and J 13 bases; nucleotides not matched to a gene: 15. The CDR3 spans 16 residues. From germline, CDR1 is SGHNT and CDR2 YYREEE (reference sequence). Regarding the study as a whole: Presence/absence analysis assumed near-uniform sequencing depth across donors.

The sample taken for sequencing was PBMCs. This rearrangement joins TRBV5-4 to TRBJ2-4, with 13 positions matching TRBD2. The sequence derives from a woman under 30 in good health and CMV-seronegative. Here the CDR3 reads CASSTGTSGTPREQYF. Here the CDR3 DNA reads TGTGCCAGCAGTACTGGGACTAGCGGGACTCCGAGGGAGCAGTACTTC.